The 18 T cell receptor beta chains given below trace back to one sample, sequenced in a study of blood T cell repertoires in COVID-19. The repertoire was sequenced with immunoSEQ multiplex PCR; TCRdb's copy has only in-frame clones and lacks some. The sample lists a few hundred thousand clones, 70% to 90% occurring once. What was sequenced was PBMCs or T cells enriched from blood (not recorded which). These TCRs come from a woman between 35 and 50 years old who had recovered from COVID-19.

The chain recombines TRBV5-1 with TRBJ2-3, with 11 bases aligning to TRBD1. The CDR3 has 15 amino acids. V trimming: 4 bases; J trimming: 4 bases; junction bases outside the gene matches: 5. Germline assignment: CDR1 SGHRS and CDR2 YFSETQ. CDR3 in amino acids: CASSGGTGGSDTQYF. The CDR3 nucleotides are TGCGCCAGCAGCGGGGGGACAGGGGGATCAGATACGCAGTATTTT.

The V gene is TRBV18, the J gene TRBJ2-7; 13 bases line up with TRBD2. The V gene's germline CDR1 is KGHSH and CDR2 LQKENI. The V segment lost 1 base and the J segment 6 bases; nucleotides outside the gene matches: 15. This CDR3 contains 19 residues. CDR3 bases: TGTGCCAGCTCACCACTCGGACTAGCGGGAGACCTTCTTCGTCGCGAGCAGTACTTC. Amino acids: CASSPLGLAGDLLRREQYF.

This sequence joins TRBV19 and TRBJ1-1; TRBD1 matches at 9 bases. Unmatched junction bases numbered 5, after V lost 6 bases and J lost 3 bases. This CDR3 comprises 14 residues. The V gene's germline CDR1 is LNHDA and CDR2 SQIVND (reference sequence). CDR3 coding DNA: TGTGCCAGTAGCACGGACAGGGGCGACACTGAAGCTTTCTTT. This translates into CASSTDRGDTEAFF.

The chain has TRBV29-1 and TRBJ2-7; D call uncertain. Germline-derived CDR1 and CDR2 are SQVTM and ANQGSEA. V was trimmed by 3 bases and J by 6 bases, leaving 12 bases between them. CDR3 size: 12 residues. This CDR3 reads CSVDGAGGEQYF. CDR3 nucleotides: TGCAGCGTTGATGGTGCCGGTGGCGAGCAGTACTTC.

The rearrangement joins TRBV4-1 to TRBJ1-3; 7 bases are shared with TRBD1. The germline V gene encodes CDR1 MGHRA and CDR2 YSYEKL. This CDR3 has 19 amino acids. Trimming at V came to 1 base and at J to 4 bases, leaving 16 bases not matched to a gene. The CDR3 DNA is TGCGCCAGCAGCCAAGCTTTGGACAGGTCCCGGCAGACAGGAAACACCATATATTTT. The encoded protein is CASSQALDRSRQTGNTIYF.

CDR3 nucleotide sequence: TGCGCCAGCAGCCAAGATGTGAGACTGTACCAAGAGACCCAGTACTTC. Amino acid sequence: CASSQDVRLYQETQYF. The chain couples TRBV4-1 to TRBJ2-5; no clear D gene. Germline CDR1 MGHRA, CDR2 YSYEKL. This CDR3 has 16 amino acids. The V gene lost 0 bases and the J gene lost 0 bases, with 11 bases spanning the gap.

The genes are TRBV5-6 and TRBJ1-4; 8 nucleotides line up with TRBD1. Unmatched junction bases numbered 5, after V lost 0 bases and J lost 7 bases. CDR1 and CDR2 (germline): SGHDT, YYEEEE. The CDR3 consists of 15 residues. The CDR3 protein is CASSLAGGVGEKLFF. CDR3 nucleotide sequence: TGTGCCAGCAGCTTGGCAGGGGGCGTCGGTGAAAAACTGTTTTTT.

The rearrangement joins TRBV10-1 to TRBJ1-1, with TRBD1 matching over 7 bases. Unmatched junction bases numbered 12, after V lost 3 bases and J lost 5 bases. Germline loops: CDR1 WNHNN, CDR2 SYGVQD (reference sequence). CDR3 length: 16 residues. The CDR3 nucleotides read TGCGCCAGCAGTGACCACAGGGGCGGAGGAAGGACTGAAGCTTTCTTT. It translates to CASSDHRGGGRTEAFF.

In this sample, this clone turned up once. The V call is TRBV19, the J call TRBJ1-4, with 8 bases lining up with TRBD1. The V gene's germline CDR1 is LNHDA and CDR2 SQIVND (reference sequence). The CDR3 has 16 amino acids. Trimming took 3 bases from V and 6 from J; bases not matched to a gene: 9. Here the CDR3 reads CASSIFGQGGDEKLFF. CDR3 nucleotides: TGTGCCAGTAGTATTTTCGGACAGGGAGGAGATGAAAAACTGTTTTTT. Filled out from reference TRBV19 and TRBJ1-4, the complete variable domain reads DGGITQSPKYLFRKEGQNVTLSCEQNLNHDAMYWYRQDPGQGLRLIYYSQIVNDFQKGDIAEGYSVSREKKESFPLTVTSAQKNPTAFYLCASSIFGQGGDEKLFFGSGTQLSVL.

The sample holds one count of this clone. V and J are TRBV5-1 and TRBJ2-3; 7 nucleotides align to TRBD2. This CDR3 spans 14 amino acids. J lost 6 bases, V lost 0 bases, and 4 bases had no gene match. The germline CDR1 and CDR2 sequences are SGHRS and YFSETQ. The CDR3 is CASSLGEGRDTQYF. The DNA for the CDR3 is TGCGCCAGCAGCTTGGGGGAGGGCCGCGATACGCAGTATTTT.

This chain uses TRBV6-2 or TRBV6-3 with TRBJ2-7, with 7 bases aligning to TRBD1. CDR3 size: 16 residues. The V segment lost 4 bases and the J segment 3 bases; nucleotides outside the gene matches: 12. From germline, CDR1 is MNHEY and CDR2 SVGEGT. The CDR3, as DNA: TGTGCCAGCAGTTCCCCGCTGGGGAGACAGGGCTACGAGCAGTACTTC. Protein product: CASSSPLGRQGYEQYF.

On this clone itself: The same CDR3 is also encoded by other DNA sequences in this sample. The V gene is TRBV29-1, the J gene TRBJ2-1, with TRBD2 matching over 7 bases. Germline-derived CDR1 and CDR2 are SQVTM and ANQGSEA. The J segment lost 0 bases and the V segment lost 4 bases, leaving 0 bases of the junction unmatched. The CDR3 is 13 residues long. The CDR3 bases are TGCAGCGTTGGCGGGGGCTCCTACAATGAGCAGTTCTTC. This gives the protein CSVGGGSYNEQFF.

The chain links TRBV4-3 to TRBJ1-4; perhaps TRBD1 as D (6 bases). The CDR3 loop spans 16 amino acids. With 2 bases removed from V and 6 bases from J, the gap between germline ends came to 16 bases. Germline V gene data show CDR1 as LGHNA and CDR2 as YSLEER. CDR3 residues: CASSQYFDRSDEKLFF. CDR3 DNA sequence: TGCGCCAGCAGCCAATACTTCGACAGGTCGGATGAAAAACTGTTTTTT.

The V and J genes are TRBV5-1 and TRBJ1-5, with D maybe TRBD1 (6 bases). In germline, CDR1 is SGHRS, CDR2 YFSETQ. The CDR3 consists of 14 residues. The germline V and J ends were trimmed by 2 bases and 5 bases, with 11 bases remaining between them. The CDR3 DNA reads TGCGCCAGCAGCTTACAGGGTGGAGATCAGCCCCAGCATTTT. It encodes CASSLQGGDQPQHF.

V gene TRBV18 combines with J gene TRBJ2-3, with 8 nucleotides matching TRBD1. Germline CDR1 is KGHSH and CDR2 is LQKENI. The J segment lost 2 bases and the V segment lost 2 bases, leaving 6 bases of the junction unmatched. The CDR3 spans 16 residues. CDR3 sequence (DNA): TGTGCCAGCTCACCAGGACAGGGACTTATCACAGATACGCAGTATTTT. Its translation: CASSPGQGLITDTQYF.

The chain is built from TRBV4-1 and TRBJ2-1; no reliable D call. Trimming stripped 1 base from V and 12 bases from J, with 10 bases between. Germline V gene lookup returns CDR1 MGHRA and CDR2 YSYEKL. This CDR3 has 12 residues. CDR3 amino acids: CASSQGATGQFF. The CDR3 DNA sequence: TGCGCCAGCAGCCAAGGGGCCACCGGGCAGTTCTTC.

The V call is TRBV10-3, the J call TRBJ2-7; the match to TRBD1 covers 9 bases. This CDR3 region has 15 residues. V dropped 7 bases and J dropped 3; count of bases not matched to a gene: 10. Germline CDR1 ENHRY, CDR2 SYGVKD. CDR3 nucleotide sequence: TGTGCCATCAAACAGGGGGCAGAAGAATTCTACGAGCAGTACTTC. As protein: CAIKQGAEEFYEQYF.

The rearrangement uses TRBV10-2 and TRBJ2-3, with 8 nucleotides matching TRBD1. The V gene end was trimmed by 3 bases and the J gene end by 6 bases; junction bases not matched to a gene: 8. Per germline, CDR1 WSHSY and CDR2 SAAADI. This CDR3 comprises 15 residues. CDR3 DNA: TGCGCCAGCAGTGATATTGGCAGGGGGCCGGATACGCAGTATTTT. It translates to CASSDIGRGPDTQYF.